This T cell receptor (beta chain) was sequenced in a study of T cells in Graves' hyperthyroidism and ophthalmopathy. Whole-study findings and limits: Ophthalmopathy was model-predicted a median roughly 6.5 months pre-onset.

The CDR3 regions of TCR beta were amplified from RNA transcripts. HTBI primers were the set used in a first-round RT-PCR of the TCR CDR3. TCRdb called the multiplex PCR reads again in MiXCR, with one record for every CDR3 protein. The table has 500,000 to 600,000 distinct CDR3 sequences, around 50% seen once; the top ten hold about 43%. Criteria for exclusion of patients were uncontrolled infection, other autoimmune disease, pregnancy or lactation. The diagnostic basis comprised clinical symptoms, serum thyroxine and TRAb, thyroid ultrasound and orbital computed tomography. In this sample, this clonotype turned up many times. Its antigen remains unidentified. The clonotype was recovered from an adult woman with Graves' disease, either hyperthyroidism or ophthalmopathy (not recorded which). The specimen sequenced was peripheral blood or thyroid tissue (not recorded which).

The CDR3 spells CASSLAGGISGNTIYF. The CDR3 DNA reads TGTGCCAGCAGCTTAGCGGGCGGAATCTCTGGAAACACCATATATTTT. The V and J genes are TRBV7-9 and TRBJ1-3, with no clear D. CDR3 size: 16 residues. Germline values: CDR1 SEHNR, CDR2 FQNEAQ (reference sequence). V lost 0 bases and J 0 bases, leaving 9 bases between the germline ends. Full variable domain (rest looked up from reference TRBV7-9 and TRBJ1-3): DTGVSQNPRHKITKRGQNVTFRCDPISEHNRLYWYRQTLGQGPEFLTYFQNEAQLEKSRLLSDRFSAERPKGSFSTLEIQRTEQGDSAMYLCASSLAGGISGNTIYFGEGSWLTVV.